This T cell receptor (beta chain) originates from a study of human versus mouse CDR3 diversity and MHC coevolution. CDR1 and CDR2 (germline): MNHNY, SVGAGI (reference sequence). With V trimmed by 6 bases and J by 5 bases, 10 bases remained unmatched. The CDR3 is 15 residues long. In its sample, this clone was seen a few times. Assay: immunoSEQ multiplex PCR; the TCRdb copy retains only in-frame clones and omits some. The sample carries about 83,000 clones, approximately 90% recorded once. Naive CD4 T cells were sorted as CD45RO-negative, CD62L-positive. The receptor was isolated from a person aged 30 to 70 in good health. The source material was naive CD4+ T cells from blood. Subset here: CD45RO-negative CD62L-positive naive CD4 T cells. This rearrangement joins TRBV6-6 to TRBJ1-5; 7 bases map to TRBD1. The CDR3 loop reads CASRPTQGYDQPQHF. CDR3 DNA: TGTGCCAGCAGACCAACACAGGGGTATGATCAGCCCCAGCATTTT.